This T cell receptor (beta chain) is drawn from a study of Tregs in tolerant kidney transplant recipients. Unstimulated regulatory T cells (CD4+CD25+CD127-), CD4+CD25- non-regulatory cells, CD4 and CD8 cells were FACS-sorted from thawed PBMCs. The CDR3 consists of 16 residues. The germline CDR1 and CDR2 sequences are SGHNT and YENEEA. V was pared by 1 base and J by 0 bases, with 10 bases between. Comments on this clone: Its antigen is not identified.

Overall study findings and caveats: Biological reproducibility was not directly addressed in this study. The small number of patients limits these findings pending further validation. The most relevant donor-specific Treg TCRbeta repertoire apparently came from expansion with activated donor B cells.

Using immunoSEQ multiplex PCR, the repertoire was profiled, and TCRdb retains in-frame clones only, with some absent. The data show roughly 17,000 clones, approximately 85% seen once. The chain is built from TRBV11-3 and TRBJ1-3, with D unclear. The TCR comes from a human donor in good health. Sequences were obtained from Tregs from blood. The CDR3: CASSLGAEGSGNTIYF. The CDR3 nucleotides are TGTGCCAGCAGCTTAGGCGCCGAAGGCTCTGGAAACACCATATATTTT.